This record concerns one T cell receptor (beta chain) sequence. The target antigen is unknown. The sample belongs to a study of T-cell memory formation after mild COVID-19. For the study at large: Each donor largely had its own TCR clusters.

A 5'RACE reaction primed in the constant segment made cDNA libraries of TCR alpha and TCR beta, and these carried sample barcodes and UMIs. TCRdb ran MiXCR on the 5' RACE reads and lists one entry per CDR3 protein. The sample consists of about 280,000 distinct CDR3 sequences, roughly 8.2% of them appearing once. Study results and limitations: Clones that contracted clustered mainly in CM and EM if CD4+ and in EMRA if CD8+.

V was clipped by 4 bases and J by 7 bases, with 21 bases between them. Germline-derived CDR1 and CDR2 are SGHKS and YYEKEE (reference sequence). This CDR3 is 15 amino acids long. The receptor's source is a man aged 18 to 35 who had mild COVID-19 (a few samples of this study predate the infection). Cell type and time point are not known. This sequence joins TRBV5-5 and TRBJ2-7; D possibly uses TRBD1 or TRBD2 (5 bases each). Source material: PBMCs or a T cell subset sorted from them (not recorded which). The CDR3 loop is CASSPQSGGLGEQYF. Written as DNA, the CDR3 is TGTGCCAGCAGCCCACAGAGTGGGGGTCTGGGGGAGCAGTACTTC. Using reference TRBV5-5 and TRBJ2-7 for the parts outside the CDR3, the full variable domain is DAGVTQSPTHLIKTRGQQVTLRCSPISGHKSVSWYQQVLGQGPQFIFQYYEKEERGRGNFPDRFSARQFPNYSSELNVNALLLGDSALYLCASSPQSGGLGEQYFGPGTRLTVT.